Sequencing of this T cell receptor (beta chain) was carried out in a study of blood T cell repertoires in COVID-19. Generated by immunoSEQ multiplex PCR, the TCRdb table keeps only in-frame clones and is missing some. The data contain 80,000 or so clones, approximately 82% of them singletons. The CDR3 is made up of 14 amino acids. V was shortened by 0 bases and J by 3 bases, with 10 bases between the two germline ends. CDR1 SGHRS and CDR2 YFSETQ come from the germline V gene. This receptor was identified in a human donor in a cohort sampled during active COVID-19. This rearrangement joins TRBV5-1 to TRBJ2-7; D perhaps matches TRBD1 (6 bases). Sequencing used peripheral blood. CDR3 DNA: TGCGCCAGCAGCTTGGCGGGCAGGGGCTACGAGCAGTACTTC. Protein: CASSLAGRGYEQYF.